The 30 T cell receptor beta chains below were found in one sample sequenced in a study of shared clonotypes between healthy human individuals. Profiled with immunoSEQ multiplex PCR; TCRdb holds only in-frame clones, not every one. The sample shows roughly 2,500,000 clones, 90% to 95% of them seen only once. Sequencing input: naive CD4+ T cells from PBMCs. Described subset: CD45RA+ positively selected. All receptors derive from a man aged 18 to 35 in good health. Some clones in this sample may be carry-over from other donors' samples.

The rearrangement uses TRBV11-2 and TRBJ1-5; D not resolved. The V and J ends lost 3 bases and 2 bases respectively, with 8 bases between them. CDR3 size: 14 residues. CDR1 and CDR2 (germline): SGHAT, FQNNGV. CDR3 amino acids: CASSFRQGNQPQHF. The CDR3, as DNA: TGTGCCAGCAGCTTTAGGCAGGGCAATCAGCCCCAGCATTTT. The whole variable domain, remainder taken from reference TRBV11-2 and TRBJ1-5, is EAGVAQSPRYKIIEKRQSVAFWCNPISGHATLYWYQQILGQGPKLLIQFQNNGVVDDSQLPKDRFSAERLKGVDSTLKIQPAKLEDSAVYLCASSFRQGNQPQHFGDGTRLSIL.

The chain joins TRBV7-9 to TRBJ2-3; no reliable D call. The V and J ends lost 5 bases and 2 bases respectively, with 14 bases between them. The CDR3 totals 15 residues. CDR1 is SEHNR and CDR2 is FQNEAQ in the germline V gene (reference sequence). The CDR3 loop reads CASSDPRGNTDTQYF. CDR3 bases: TGTGCCAGCAGCGACCCGCGTGGGAACACAGATACGCAGTATTTT.

The chain couples TRBV28 to TRBJ2-1, with TRBD2 matching 8 bases. Trimming cost V 6 bases and J 1 base; bases outside gene matches: 11. The CDR3 loop spans 17 amino acids. Germline CDR1 and CDR2: MDHEN and SYDVKM. CDR3 sequence (DNA): TGTGCCAGCAGCCCCTTAGGTAGCGGGGTGTCCTACAATGAGCAGTTCTTC. Translation gives CASSPLGSGVSYNEQFF. Drawing the rest from reference TRBV28 and TRBJ2-1, the complete variable domain is DVKVTQSSRYLVKRTGEKVFLECVQDMDHENMFWYRQDPGLGLRLIYFSYDVKMKEKGDIPEGYSVSREKKERFSLILESASTNQTSMYLCASSPLGSGVSYNEQFFGPGTRLTVL.

The rearrangement uses TRBV5-4 and TRBJ1-1; 10 nucleotides match TRBD1. CDR1 is SGHNT, CDR2 YYREEE, per germline (reference sequence). The CDR3 runs 15 residues. V was clipped by 5 bases and J by 5 bases; unmatched bases: 9. CDR3 residues: CASRSGQGLRTEAFF. The CDR3 DNA reads TGTGCCAGCAGGTCGGGACAGGGGTTAAGGACTGAAGCTTTCTTT.

The CDR3 is CASSQRGNQPQHF. Here the CDR3 DNA reads TGTGCCAGCAGCCAACGGGGCAATCAGCCCCAGCATTTT. The chain is built from TRBV7-2 and TRBJ1-5; D remains ambiguous. The CDR3 spans 13 residues. Germline assignment: CDR1 SGHTA and CDR2 FQGNSA. Trimming pared 5 bases from V and 2 bases from J, leaving 7 bases between.

CDR3 sequence: CASSGGLGLAGGWDNEQFF. CDR3 nucleotides: TGTGCCAGCAGCGGGGGCCTTGGGTTAGCGGGAGGCTGGGACAATGAGCAGTTCTTC. The chain joins TRBV27 to TRBJ2-1, with 10 bases aligning to TRBD2. V shed 6 bases and J 5 bases; nucleotides not matched to a gene: 19. The CDR3 totals 19 residues. Germline loops: CDR1 MNHEY, CDR2 SMNVEV (reference sequence).

This clone has only a few counts. The chain joins TRBV7-6 to TRBJ1-1; maybe TRBD1 (5 bases). The germline V gene has CDR1 SGHVS and CDR2 FNYEAQ. V was clipped by 1 base and J by 1 base, with 10 bases between them. The CDR3 length is 15 residues. The CDR3 is CASSLGVRENTEAFF. The CDR3 nucleotides read TGTGCCAGCAGCTTAGGCGTCAGGGAGAACACTGAAGCTTTCTTT.

With respect to this clone: The same CDR3 is also encoded by other DNA sequences in this sample. The chain combines TRBV18 with TRBJ1-1, with D tentatively TRBD1 (5 bases). From germline, CDR1 is KGHSH and CDR2 LQKENI. Trimming left V 3 bases short and J 4 bases short, with 15 bases between. The CDR3 spans 15 residues. This CDR3 reads CASSPRQGSGTEAFF. CDR3 coding DNA: TGTGCCAGCTCACCCCGGCAGGGATCGGGCACTGAAGCTTTCTTT.

The rearrangement joins TRBV6-1 to TRBJ1-1, with a possible D match to TRBD1 (5 bases). This CDR3 region has 14 residues. CDR1 is MNHNS, CDR2 SASEGT, per germline. The V end was cut by 3 bases, the J end by 4 bases, with 12 bases between. In nucleotides, the CDR3 is TGTGCCAGCAGTGATGGGACGGTGAGCACTGAAGCTTTCTTT. Protein product: CASSDGTVSTEAFF.

The chain joins TRBV15 to TRBJ1-2; D is undetermined. The V and J ends lost 2 bases and 3 bases respectively, with 7 bases between them. The germline gives CDR1 LNHNV, CDR2 YYDKDF (reference sequence). The CDR3 totals 13 residues. CDR3: CATSRTRDYGYTF. CDR3 in DNA: TGTGCCACCAGCAGAACGCGGGACTATGGCTACACCTTC.

This chain joins TRBV2 and TRBJ2-1, with 7 bases that match TRBD2. J gave up 9 bases and V 0 bases, and 5 bases lay outside the gene matches. This CDR3 is built from 14 residues. Germline V CDR1 and CDR2: SNHLY, FYNNEI. This CDR3 reads CASSEAWGLTEQFF. DNA for the CDR3: TGTGCCAGCAGTGAAGCGTGGGGACTAACTGAGCAGTTCTTC.

The V call is TRBV5-1, the J call TRBJ2-6, with D perhaps TRBD2 (5 bases). Germline lookup yields CDR1 SGHRS and CDR2 YFSETQ. The V gene lost 7 bases and the J gene lost 0 bases, with 17 bases spanning the gap. This CDR3 region has 17 residues. DNA for the CDR3: TGCGCCAGCGCGTACGCGCCCGGGAACTCTGGGGCCAACGTCCTGACTTTC. Its protein product is CASAYAPGNSGANVLTF.

The genes are TRBV7-8 and TRBJ1-5, with a tentative D call TRBD1 (6 bases). In germline, CDR1 is SGHVS, CDR2 FQNEAQ. V was trimmed by 1 base and J by 4 bases, leaving 14 bases between them. The CDR3 is 16 residues long. CDR3 DNA sequence: TGTGCCAGCAGCTTAGGATACAGGGTAGTAAATCAGCCCCAGCATTTT. This codes for CASSLGYRVVNQPQHF. Full variable domain (outside the CDR3, taken from reference TRBV7-8 and TRBJ1-5): GAGVSQSPRYKVAKRGQDVALRCDPISGHVSLFWYQQALGQGPEFLTYFQNEAQLDKSGLPSDRFFAERPEGSVSTLKIQRTQQEDSAVYLCASSLGYRVVNQPQHFGDGTRLSIL.

This rearrangement joins TRBV2 to TRBJ1-3; 7 nucleotides match TRBD1. CDR1 is SNHLY, CDR2 FYNNEI, per germline. The CDR3 totals 15 residues. J was trimmed by 4 bases and V by 3 bases; bases with no gene match: 6. CDR3 loop: CASSDRQGSGNTIYF. The DNA for the CDR3 is TGTGCCAGCAGTGACCGACAGGGCTCCGGAAACACCATATATTTT.

The J gene is TRBJ2-2, the V gene TRBV4-3; the match to TRBD1 covers 11 bases. The CDR3 extends over 17 amino acids. Germline assignment: CDR1 LGHNA and CDR2 YSLEER. The J segment lost 7 bases and the V segment lost 5 bases, leaving 12 bases of the junction unmatched. Written as DNA, the CDR3 is TGCGCCAGCAGCAGACAACCGGGACAGGGGGAATTCGGGGAGCTGTTTTTT. As protein: CASSRQPGQGEFGELFF.

The V call is TRBV7-8, the J call TRBJ2-7, with D uncertain. The CDR3 runs 15 residues. From germline, CDR1 is SGHVS and CDR2 FQNEAQ. V gave up 5 bases and J gave up 0 bases, with 14 bases separating them. The CDR3 bases are TGTGCCAGCAGCCCCGTCCCCGGAGACTCCTACGAGCAGTACTTC. This sequence encodes CASSPVPGDSYEQYF.

The CDR3 reads CASVGTANYGYTF. The CDR3 DNA reads as TGTGCCAGCGTGGGGACAGCTAACTATGGCTACACCTTC. V is TRBV2 and J is TRBJ1-2, with 7 bases identical to TRBD1. V trimming: 8 bases; J trimming: 0 bases; junction bases outside the gene matches: 3. The CDR3 is 13 residues long. Per germline, CDR1 SNHLY and CDR2 FYNNEI.

The chain uses TRBV7-9 and TRBJ2-1; 14 positions match TRBD2. Germline V gene lookup returns CDR1 SEHNR and CDR2 FQNEAQ (reference sequence). The trim removed 5 bases at V and 12 bases at J, leaving 12 bases unmatched. This CDR3 has 16 residues. The CDR3, as DNA: TGTGCCAGCAGCACGGGACTAGCGGGAGATGTTGTCGGGCAGTTCTTC. Translation gives CASSTGLAGDVVGQFF.

This clone occurred a few times. One base away lies a much larger clone, so this may be a sequencing read error. The chain links TRBV5-5 to TRBJ1-1; D possibly corresponds to TRBD1 (5 bases). Germline CDR1 and CDR2: SGHKS and YYEKEE (reference sequence). This CDR3 comprises 13 residues. V was clipped by 2 bases and J by 1 base, with 6 bases between them. The CDR3 loop is CASSFQGNTEAFF. CDR3 nucleotide sequence: TGTGCCAGCAGCTTTCAGGGGAACACTGAAGCTTTCTTT.

The chain joins TRBV15 to TRBJ2-3; tentatively, D is TRBD1 or TRBD2 (5 bases each). Germline lookup yields CDR1 LNHNV and CDR2 YYDKDF (reference sequence). The ends were cut back, 1 base at V and 0 bases at J, with 11 bases in the middle. CDR3 length equals 16 residues. The CDR3 region has the DNA TGTGCCACCAGCAGAGGAGGGGCGAGGAGCACAGATACGCAGTATTTT. Translating it yields CATSRGGARSTDTQYF.

Turning to this clone: This CDR3 is also generated by other DNA sequences in the sample. The V gene is TRBV9, the J gene TRBJ2-5, with a possible D match to TRBD1 (5 bases). The CDR3 spans 14 residues. Germline lookup yields CDR1 SGDLS and CDR2 YYNGEE. Trimming shortened V by 0 bases and J by 2 bases, and 8 bases separated the two germline ends. The CDR3 here is CASSVGDSQETQYF. CDR3 in DNA: TGTGCCAGCAGCGTAGGTGACAGTCAAGAGACCCAGTACTTC.

This clone was observed a single time. The V and J genes are TRBV7-9 and TRBJ2-2; TRBD1 might be the D (6 bases). The CDR3 covers 17 residues. CDR1 and CDR2 from the germline V gene are SEHNR and FQNEAQ (reference sequence). Trimming removed 2 bases from V and 1 base from J, with 14 bases in between. Here the CDR3 reads CASSLRVGTQNTGELFF. Here the CDR3 DNA reads TGTGCCAGCAGCTTAAGGGTCGGGACACAGAACACCGGGGAGCTGTTTTTT.

The chain carries TRBV7-2 and TRBJ2-7, with D perhaps assigned TRBD1 or TRBD2 (6 bases each). Trimming removed 4 bases from V and 7 bases from J, with 14 bases in between. Germline CDR1 SGHTA, CDR2 FQGNSA. CDR3 size: 13 residues. The CDR3 nucleotides read TGTGCCAGCAGCTCCCTACAGGGACTGGAGCAGTACTTC. This translates into CASSSLQGLEQYF. Supplemented by reference TRBV7-2 and TRBJ2-7, the full variable domain reads GAGVSQSPSNKVTEKGKDVELRCDPISGHTALYWYRQSLGQGLEFLIYFQGNSAPDKSGLPSDRFSAERTGGSVSTLTIQRTQQEDSAVYLCASSSLQGLEQYFGPGTRLTVT.

On this clone itself: Because it lacks the conserved phenylalanine or tryptophan at the end, this CDR3 is likely a read error. The V gene is TRBV30, the J gene TRBJ1-2, with a weak D call TRBD1 (6 bases). CDR1 and CDR2 from the germline V gene are GTSNPN and SVGIG (reference sequence). The CDR3 covers 14 residues. The V end lost 1 base, the J end lost 7 bases, and 16 bases lay between the germline ends. Written as DNA, the CDR3 is TGTGCCTGGAGTGGTCAGGGGCCCCCGGCTGGCTACACCCTC. It codes for CAWSGQGPPAGYTL.

V gene TRBV18 combines with J gene TRBJ2-4; tentative D call: TRBD2 (5 bases). Trimming removed 1 base from V and 0 bases from J, with 16 bases in between. The CDR3 extends over 18 amino acids. Germline V CDR1 and CDR2: KGHSH, LQKENI. For the CDR3, the DNA is TGTGCCAGCTCACCACGAGAGGGTTCTAAACTAGCCAAAAACATTCAGTACTTC. It yields the protein CASSPREGSKLAKNIQYF.

CDR3 loop: CASSRDYGFPDTQYF. CDR3 bases: TGTGCCAGCTCACGGGACTACGGTTTTCCAGATACGCAGTATTTT. The V gene is TRBV18, the J gene TRBJ2-3; 7 bases fit TRBD2. Unmatched junction bases numbered 8, after V lost 4 bases and J lost 4 bases. Germline CDR1 is KGHSH and CDR2 is LQKENI. The CDR3 contains 15 residues.

This clone occurred once. The chain joins TRBV5-1 to TRBJ2-2; D call uncertain. The CDR3 sequence is 16 residues long. The V end was cut by 0 bases, the J end by 0 bases, with 9 bases between. Germline V gene sequence: CDR1 SGHRS, CDR2 YFSETQ. The CDR3 coding sequence is TGCGCCAGCAGCTTGGACAGCGTGTCGAACACCGGGGAGCTGTTTTTT. Its translation is CASSLDSVSNTGELFF.

The chain links TRBV19 to TRBJ2-2; 13 bases agree with TRBD2. The germline V gene has CDR1 LNHDA and CDR2 SQIVND (reference sequence). CDR3 length: 17 amino acids. The ends lost 7 bases at V and 4 bases at J; junction bases unmatched: 9. The CDR3 DNA reads TGTGCCAGTACCCAACTAGCGGGAGGGCCTGGCACCGGGGAGCTGTTTTTT. This sequence encodes CASTQLAGGPGTGELFF.

To note about this clone: Other DNA sequences of this sample code for an identical CDR3. CDR3 protein: CASSERQGHQPQHF. CDR3 DNA: TGTGCCAGCAGTGAACGTCAGGGTCATCAGCCCCAGCATTTT. The V call is TRBV2, the J call TRBJ1-5, with a weak D call TRBD1 (5 bases). The ends were cut back, 2 bases at V and 5 bases at J, with 10 bases in the middle. CDR1 and CDR2 (germline): SNHLY, FYNNEI. The CDR3 is 14 amino acids. Based on the CDR3 plus reference TRBV2 and TRBJ1-5, the full variable domain is EPEVTQTPSHQVTQMGQEVILRCVPISNHLYFYWYRQILGQKVEFLVSFYNNEISEKSEIFDDQFSVERPDGSNFTLKIRSTKLEDSAMYFCASSERQGHQPQHFGDGTRLSIL.

CDR3 protein: CASSFKTRNEQYF. CDR3 bases: TGTGCCAGCAGTTTCAAGACTAGGAACGAGCAGTACTTC. This rearrangement joins TRBV27 to TRBJ2-7; the D gene is possibly TRBD2 (6 bases). The CDR3 consists of 13 residues. Germline-derived CDR1 and CDR2 are MNHEY and SMNVEV (reference sequence). V was trimmed by 3 bases and J by 5 bases, leaving 11 bases between them.